This is a list of T cell receptor beta chains from one sample in a study of T cell responses to AZD1222 COVID-19 vaccine. The data were produced by immunoSEQ multiplex PCR, yet TCRdb's version contains in-frame clones alone and is incomplete. This sample carries 170,000 or so clones, less than 95% of them seen once, and the ten largest clones take about 2.6%. The sequencing used peripheral blood, collected on day 0 of AZD1222 vaccination. All receptors come from an adult in good health. The CDR3 runs from the conserved cysteine through the conserved F or W. D genes are given only for firm matches. A clone size is listed for some rows: how often the clone was seen (once, few, many), or a class if it is expanded.

clone size: NA
J gene: TRBJ1-6
V gene: TRBV7-8
D gene: TRBD1
CDR3 DNA: TGTGCCAGCAGCTTAGCGCGGGGACAGGGTACTTCACCCCTCCACTTT
CDR3 protein: CASSLARGQGTSPLHF

clone size: NA
J gene: TRBJ2-5
V gene: TRBV18
D gene: TRBD1
CDR3 DNA: TGTGCCAGCTCACCATTCGACAGGGCGGAGACCCAGTACTTC
CDR3 protein: CASSPFDRAETQYF

clone size: NA
J gene: TRBJ1-5
V gene: TRBV6-4
D gene: NA
CDR3 DNA: TGTGCCAGCAGTGACCAAGGGGGGAGCAATCAGCCCCAGCATTTT
CDR3 protein: CASSDQGGSNQPQHF

clone size: NA
J gene: TRBJ1-1
V gene: TRBV7-3
D gene: TRBD1
CDR3 DNA: TGTGCCAGCAGGGCCACCGGGACAGGGCCCTCTGAAGCTTTCTTT
CDR3 protein: CASRATGTGPSEAFF

clone size: NA
J gene: TRBJ2-3
V gene: TRBV6-5
D gene: TRBD2
CDR3 DNA: TGTGCCAGCAGTTCTAGCGGGGTGGGCCAATATACGCAGTATTTT
CDR3 protein: CASSSSGVGQYTQYF

clone size: NA
J gene: TRBJ1-1
V gene: TRBV11-2
D gene: TRBD1
CDR3 DNA: TGTGCCAGCAGTTATCCGGGACAGGGCACTGAAGCTTTCTTT
CDR3 protein: CASSYPGQGTEAFF

clone size: NA
J gene: TRBJ1-1
V gene: TRBV5-1
D gene: TRBD1
CDR3 DNA: TGCGCCAGCAGCTTTCAGGGGGCTGGAACTGAAGCTTTCTTT
CDR3 protein: CASSFQGAGTEAFF

clone size: NA
J gene: TRBJ1-1
V gene: TRBV5-4
D gene: NA
CDR3 DNA: TGTGCCAGCAGCTTACAGGGAGCGAACACTGAAGCTTTCTTT
CDR3 protein: CASSLQGANTEAFF

clone size: NA
J gene: TRBJ2-7
V gene: TRBV5-4
D gene: NA
CDR3 DNA: TGTGCCAGCAGCCCGAAGATTGGGCAGTTTCCCGAGCAGTACTTC
CDR3 protein: CASSPKIGQFPEQYF

clone size: once
J gene: TRBJ1-2
V gene: TRBV10-3
D gene: TRBD1
CDR3 DNA: TGTGCCATCAGTCGGACAGGTTCCTCACTACCTAACTATGGCTACACCTTC
CDR3 protein: CAISRTGSSLPNYGYTF

clone size: once
J gene: TRBJ2-5
V gene: TRBV30
D gene: NA
CDR3 DNA: TGTGCCTGGAGTGTGGGGCAAGAGACCCAGTACTTC
CDR3 protein: CAWSVGQETQYF

clone size: NA
J gene: TRBJ2-3
V gene: TRBV4-1
D gene: TRBD2
CDR3 DNA: TGCGCCAGCAGCCGCTATAGCGGGGGGGCGGATACGCAGTATTTT
CDR3 protein: CASSRYSGGADTQYF

clone size: once
J gene: TRBJ2-3
V gene: TRBV6-5
D gene: NA
CDR3 DNA: TGTGCCAGCAGTTACTCGGGGCGGGGATCGTCGGATACGCAGTATTTT
CDR3 protein: CASSYSGRGSSDTQYF

clone size: NA
J gene: TRBJ2-3
V gene: TRBV9
D gene: NA
CDR3 DNA: TGTGCCAGCACAGAAAGTAGCGCGACTAGCACAGATACGCAGTATTTT
CDR3 protein: CASTESSATSTDTQYF

clone size: NA
J gene: TRBJ1-2
V gene: TRBV6-5
D gene: NA
CDR3 DNA: TGTGCCAGCAACGGAGGGACCTCCTATGGCTACACCTTC
CDR3 protein: CASNGGTSYGYTF

clone size: NA
J gene: TRBJ2-3
V gene: TRBV19
D gene: NA
CDR3 DNA: TGTGCCAGTAGTATGGGGGCTAGCGCCACAGATACGCAGTATTTT
CDR3 protein: CASSMGASATDTQYF

clone size: NA
J gene: TRBJ2-7
V gene: TRBV3-1/TRBV3-2
D gene: TRBD1
CDR3 DNA: TGTGCCAGCACCCAACTGGGGACAGGGAGAGCCGAGCAGTACTTC
CDR3 protein: CASTQLGTGRAEQYF

clone size: NA
J gene: TRBJ2-7
V gene: TRBV27
D gene: NA
CDR3 DNA: TGTGCCAGCAGTTTAAGGTGGGGGGCGAACCCTGTGGACGAGCAGTACTTC
CDR3 protein: CASSLRWGANPVDEQYF

clone size: once
J gene: TRBJ1-5
V gene: TRBV5-1
D gene: NA
CDR3 DNA: TGCGCCAGCAGCTTGGGGGGGCGCGGAAACAATCAGCCCCAGCATTTT
CDR3 protein: CASSLGGRGNNQPQHF

clone size: NA
J gene: TRBJ1-5
V gene: TRBV5-5
D gene: NA
CDR3 DNA: TGTGCCAGCAGCCCGGGTCACAGCAATCAGCCCCAGCATTTT
CDR3 protein: CASSPGHSNQPQHF

clone size: NA
J gene: TRBJ1-2
V gene: TRBV13
D gene: NA
CDR3 DNA: TGTGCCAGCAGCACAGAGAGGCAGGGCTATGGCTACACCTTC
CDR3 protein: CASSTERQGYGYTF

clone size: NA
J gene: TRBJ2-5
V gene: TRBV24-1
D gene: NA
CDR3 DNA: TGTGCCACCAGTGACCTGGGGCAGGGTCCTCGTCGGGAGACCCAGTACTTC
CDR3 protein: CATSDLGQGPRRETQYF

clone size: NA
J gene: TRBJ2-7
V gene: TRBV2
D gene: NA
CDR3 DNA: TGTGCCAGCAGTGGGGACTCCGAGGAGTACTTC
CDR3 protein: CASSGDSEEYF

clone size: NA
J gene: TRBJ2-1
V gene: TRBV5-1
D gene: TRBD2
CDR3 DNA: TGCGCCAGCAGCTTGACGGGCGGGGGGGCCCACAATGAGCAGTTCTTC
CDR3 protein: CASSLTGGGAHNEQFF

clone size: NA
J gene: TRBJ2-3
V gene: TRBV25-1
D gene: NA
CDR3 DNA: TGTGCCAGCAGTGGGGGCGCAGATACGCAGTATTTT
CDR3 protein: CASSGGADTQYF

clone size: NA
J gene: TRBJ1-6
V gene: TRBV3-1/TRBV3-2
D gene: TRBD1
CDR3 DNA: TGTGCCAGCAGCCAAGAGTCACAGGGGGATAATTCACCCCTCCACTTT
CDR3 protein: CASSQESQGDNSPLHF

clone size: once
J gene: TRBJ1-6
V gene: TRBV28
D gene: NA
CDR3 DNA: TGTGCCAGCAGCCGGCGGGGGGCGCTTGGTTCACCCCTCCACTTT
CDR3 protein: CASSRRGALGSPLHF

clone size: NA
J gene: TRBJ1-2
V gene: TRBV5-4
D gene: TRBD1
CDR3 DNA: TGTGCCAGCAGCACTAAACCGGGACAGATCTATGGCTACACCTTC
CDR3 protein: CASSTKPGQIYGYTF

clone size: few
J gene: TRBJ1-5
V gene: TRBV7-9
D gene: NA
CDR3 DNA: TGTGCCAGCAGCTTAGCAAGGGAGCCCCAGCATTTT
CDR3 protein: CASSLAREPQHF

clone size: NA
J gene: TRBJ1-6
V gene: TRBV6-4
D gene: NA
CDR3 DNA: TGTGCCAGCAGGCAGGGTGATTCACCCCTCCACTTT
CDR3 protein: CASRQGDSPLHF

clone size: NA
J gene: TRBJ2-5
V gene: TRBV7-3
D gene: TRBD2
CDR3 DNA: TGTGCCAGCAGCCCTCTCCGCAGCGGGGGGGCCAGTGAGACCCAGTACTTC
CDR3 protein: CASSPLRSGGASETQYF

clone size: NA
J gene: TRBJ2-3
V gene: TRBV11-2
D gene: NA
CDR3 DNA: TGTGCCAGCAGCCCTGAAATCCATACGCAGTATTTT
CDR3 protein: CASSPEIHTQYF

clone size: NA
J gene: TRBJ2-2
V gene: TRBV5-1
D gene: NA
CDR3 DNA: TGCGCCAGCAAGGCTTTGGGCCGGGGCACCGGGGAGCTGTTTTTT
CDR3 protein: CASKALGRGTGELFF

clone size: NA
J gene: TRBJ2-5
V gene: TRBV9
D gene: NA
CDR3 DNA: TGTGCCAGCAGCGTACACGGAGGCCAAGAGACCCAGTACTTC
CDR3 protein: CASSVHGGQETQYF

clone size: few
J gene: TRBJ2-6
V gene: TRBV21-1
D gene: NA
CDR3 DNA: TGTGCCGAAAGTTATCGCGGGGTTCATTGTCTTGGGGCCAACGTCCTGACTTTC
CDR3 protein: CAESYRGVHCLGANVLTF

clone size: NA
J gene: TRBJ2-1
V gene: TRBV5-4
D gene: NA
CDR3 DNA: TGTGCCAGCAGGACCGGGACCGATCCCAATGAGCAGTTCTTC
CDR3 protein: CASRTGTDPNEQFF

clone size: once
J gene: TRBJ1-1
V gene: TRBV6-5
D gene: NA
CDR3 DNA: TGTGCCAGCAGTTACTCGAAGGGAGTCGGTGAAGCTTTCTTT
CDR3 protein: CASSYSKGVGEAFF

clone size: NA
J gene: TRBJ1-2
V gene: TRBV7-2
D gene: NA
CDR3 DNA: TGTGCCAGCAGCTTTCTATCTTATGGCTACACCTTC
CDR3 protein: CASSFLSYGYTF

clone size: NA
J gene: TRBJ2-7
V gene: TRBV5-6
D gene: NA
CDR3 DNA: TGTGCCAGCAGCTTGAGGCAGGGCGTATACGAGCAGTACTTC
CDR3 protein: CASSLRQGVYEQYF

clone size: NA
J gene: TRBJ2-1
V gene: TRBV6-5
D gene: NA
CDR3 DNA: TGTGCCAGCAGCTCAGGGGCCGGGGTAGAGCAGTTCTTC
CDR3 protein: CASSSGAGVEQFF

clone size: NA
J gene: TRBJ1-1
V gene: TRBV16
D gene: NA
CDR3 DNA: TGTGCCAGCAGCACATACAGGGACCACACTGAAGCTTTCTTT
CDR3 protein: CASSTYRDHTEAFF

clone size: NA
J gene: TRBJ2-3
V gene: TRBV30
D gene: TRBD2
CDR3 DNA: TGTGCCTGGACCCCGCGGGGGGGCCAAGATACGCAGTATTTT
CDR3 protein: CAWTPRGGQDTQYF

clone size: once
J gene: TRBJ2-7
V gene: TRBV27
D gene: NA
CDR3 DNA: TGTGCCAGCAGTTTAAGTTGGACTCTACCCCCCTACGAGCAGTACTTC
CDR3 protein: CASSLSWTLPPYEQYF

clone size: medium-sized
J gene: TRBJ2-2
V gene: TRBV6-4
D gene: TRBD1
CDR3 DNA: TGTGCCAGCAGTCGATCCGGGACAGGGGCGAACACCGGGGAGCTGTTTTTT
CDR3 protein: CASSRSGTGANTGELFF

clone size: NA
J gene: TRBJ1-2
V gene: TRBV9
D gene: NA
CDR3 DNA: TGTGCCAGCAGGGGAGGGGGTACTAACTATGGCTACACCTTC
CDR3 protein: CASRGGGTNYGYTF

clone size: NA
J gene: TRBJ2-3
V gene: TRBV6-2/TRBV6-3
D gene: NA
CDR3 DNA: TGTGCCAGCAGTTGGACCGGGTGGGATACGCAGTATTTT
CDR3 protein: CASSWTGWDTQYF

clone size: few
J gene: TRBJ1-2
V gene: TRBV6-5
D gene: NA
CDR3 DNA: TGTGCCAGCAGACTGGACCCGGGTGGCTACACCTTC
CDR3 protein: CASRLDPGGYTF

clone size: NA
J gene: TRBJ1-6
V gene: TRBV30
D gene: NA
CDR3 DNA: TGTGCCTGGAGCCCGCCCCGGACAGTTAATTCACCCCTCCACTTT
CDR3 protein: CAWSPPRTVNSPLHF

clone size: NA
J gene: TRBJ1-2
V gene: TRBV4-1
D gene: NA
CDR3 DNA: TGCGCCAGCAGCCAAGATCTTTTGGGCCCTATGACAGGCAAATACGCCGGGACCTACACCTTC
CDR3 protein: CASSQDLLGPMTGKYAGTYTF

clone size: NA
J gene: TRBJ2-3
V gene: TRBV7-2
D gene: NA
CDR3 DNA: TGTGCCAGCAGCGGGGCGGGTGACGGGGGGCGCACAGATACGCAGTATTTT
CDR3 protein: CASSGAGDGGRTDTQYF

clone size: NA
J gene: TRBJ1-3
V gene: TRBV6-4
D gene: NA
CDR3 DNA: TGTGCCAGCTATAACTTACAGGGATCTCCCCCCTATTTT
CDR3 protein: CASYNLQGSPPYF

clone size: NA
J gene: TRBJ2-7
V gene: TRBV5-1
D gene: NA
CDR3 DNA: TGCGCCAGCAGCTTGACAGGGACGTCCTACGAGCAGTACTTC
CDR3 protein: CASSLTGTSYEQYF

clone size: NA
J gene: TRBJ1-1
V gene: TRBV7-3
D gene: NA
CDR3 DNA: TGTGCCAGCAGCTCGCAGGGGTACACTGAAGCTTTCTTT
CDR3 protein: CASSSQGYTEAFF

clone size: NA
J gene: TRBJ2-5
V gene: TRBV4-3
D gene: TRBD2
CDR3 DNA: TGCGCCAGCAGCCAAGGGACTAGCGGGGGCCTGAGGGAGACCCAGTACTTC
CDR3 protein: CASSQGTSGGLRETQYF

clone size: NA
J gene: TRBJ1-4
V gene: TRBV11-2
D gene: TRBD1
CDR3 DNA: TGTGCCAGCAGCTTAGGACAGGGCTTGAATGAAAAACTGTTTTTT
CDR3 protein: CASSLGQGLNEKLFF